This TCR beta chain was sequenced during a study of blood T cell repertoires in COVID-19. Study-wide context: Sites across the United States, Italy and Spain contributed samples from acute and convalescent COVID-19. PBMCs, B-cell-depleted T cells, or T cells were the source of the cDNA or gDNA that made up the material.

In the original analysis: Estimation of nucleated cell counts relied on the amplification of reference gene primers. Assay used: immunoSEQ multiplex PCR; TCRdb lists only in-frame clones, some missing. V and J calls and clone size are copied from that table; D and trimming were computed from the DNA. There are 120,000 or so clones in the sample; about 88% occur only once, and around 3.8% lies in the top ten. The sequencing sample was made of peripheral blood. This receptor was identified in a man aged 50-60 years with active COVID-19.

CDR3 sequence (DNA): TGCAGCGTCCCTAGCGGGGACAATGAGCAGTTCTTC. Its translation: CSVPSGDNEQFF. This chain uses TRBV29-1 with TRBJ2-1; 9 bases are a match to TRBD2. The CDR3 has 12 amino acids. The ends lost 6 bases at V and 5 bases at J; junction bases unmatched: 2. CDR1 is SQVTM and CDR2 is ANQGSEA in the germline V gene.